A single T cell receptor beta chain is shown here with its context. The antigen is undetermined. CDR1 and CDR2 from the germline V gene are SGHTA and FQGTGA. The V end was cut by 1 base, the J end by 4 bases, with 16 bases between. The CDR3 has 16 residues. These donors, healthy bone marrow donors, were studied. The sample belongs to a study of cytomegalovirus exposure and HLA in healthy donors. Notes on the study in general: Presence/absence analyses supposed approximately even sequencing depth among donors. DRB1 showed the most TCR associations and HLA-C the fewest in a later analysis, as rates varied by HLA locus. More clonal expansion characterized HLA-associated TCR beta chains than equally common others in a later analysis.

Primers: 60 Vbeta forward and 13 Jbeta reverse. Libraries were prepared by immunoSEQ multiplex PCR; TCRdb keeps only in-frame clonotypes and omits some of them. The data show fewer than 250,000 clones, with about 79% seen just once and around 2% held by the top ten. V and J are TRBV7-3 and TRBJ1-1; maybe TRBD1 (5 bases). The sample taken for sequencing was PBMCs. The origin of this receptor is a man in his late teens or twenties in good health and CMV-seronegative. The CDR3 nucleotides read TGTGCCAGCAGCTTAAGTGCGGGGGAGGAGGGCACTGAAGCTTTCTTT. Translation gives CASSLSAGEEGTEAFF.